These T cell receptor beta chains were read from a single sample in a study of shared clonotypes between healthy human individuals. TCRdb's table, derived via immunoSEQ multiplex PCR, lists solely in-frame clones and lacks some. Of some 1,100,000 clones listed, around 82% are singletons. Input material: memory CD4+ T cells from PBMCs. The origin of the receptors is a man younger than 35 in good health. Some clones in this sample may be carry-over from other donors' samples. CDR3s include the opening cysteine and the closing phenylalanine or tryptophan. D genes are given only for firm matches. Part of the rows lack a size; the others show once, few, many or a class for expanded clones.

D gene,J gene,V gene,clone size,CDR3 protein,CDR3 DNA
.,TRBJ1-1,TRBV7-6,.,CASSAQENTEAFF,TGTGCCAGCAGCGCACAGGAGAACACTGAAGCTTTCTTT
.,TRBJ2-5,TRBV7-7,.,CASSLGAVEETQYF,TGTGCCAGCAGCCTTGGGGCGGTTGAGGAGACCCAGTACTTC
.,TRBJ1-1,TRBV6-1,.,CASSGRGVVTEAFF,TGTGCCAGCAGTGGGCGAGGGGTTGTCACTGAAGCTTTCTTT
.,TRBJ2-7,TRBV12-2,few,CASWGAANHEQYF,TGTGCAAGTTGGGGGGCAGCAAACCACGAGCAGTACTTC
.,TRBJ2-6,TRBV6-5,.,CASSYSRFEGANVLTF,TGTGCCAGCAGTTACTCGCGGTTCGAAGGGGCCAACGTCCTGACTTTC
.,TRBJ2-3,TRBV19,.,CASDGQRGGTDTQYF,TGTGCCAGTGACGGTCAAAGGGGAGGCACAGATACGCAGTATTTT
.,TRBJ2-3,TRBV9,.,CASSVDLDTQYF,TGTGCCAGCAGCGTAGATCTAGATACGCAGTATTTT
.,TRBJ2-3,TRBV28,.,CASSLPSPGTQYF,TGTGCCAGCAGTCTACCTAGCCCGGGTACGCAGTATTTT
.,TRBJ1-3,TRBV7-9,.,CASSSGTLDTIYF,TGTGCCAGCAGCTCGGGGACTCTAGACACCATATATTTT
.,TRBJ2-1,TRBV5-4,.,CASSWLGSVTSYNEQFF,TGTGCCAGCAGCTGGCTGGGGTCGGTAACGTCCTACAATGAGCAGTTCTTC
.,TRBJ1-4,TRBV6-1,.,CASSEVGGIGEKLFF,TGTGCCAGCAGTGAAGTAGGAGGGATTGGGGAAAAACTGTTTTTT
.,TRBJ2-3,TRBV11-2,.,CASSFWTDTQYF,TGTGCCAGCAGCTTTTGGACAGATACGCAGTATTTT
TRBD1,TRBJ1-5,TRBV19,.,CASSLGTGINQPQHF,TGTGCCAGTAGTTTAGGGACAGGGATAAATCAGCCCCAGCATTTT
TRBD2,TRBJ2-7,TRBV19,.,CASSARGPGTSGGSSYEQYF,TGTGCCAGTAGTGCTCGTGGACCCGGGACTAGCGGGGGCAGCTCCTACGAGCAGTACTTC
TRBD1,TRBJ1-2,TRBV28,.,CASSLRDSRGYTF,TGTGCCAGCAGTCTACGGGACAGCCGTGGCTATACCTTC
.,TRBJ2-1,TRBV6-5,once,CASSTVGVGYNEQFF,TGTGCCAGCAGTACGGTGGGAGTGGGGTACAATGAGCAGTTCTTC
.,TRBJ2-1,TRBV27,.,CASSLAGVHNEQFF,TGTGCCAGCAGTTTGGCGGGCGTACACAATGAGCAGTTCTTC